This T cell receptor (beta chain) was recorded in a study of technical replicates of blood from a handful of donors. Germline-derived CDR1 and CDR2 are SGHRS and YFSETQ. Trimming shortened V by 0 bases and J by 5 bases, and 18 bases separated the two germline ends. The CDR3 length is 16 residues. TCRdb's table, derived via immunoSEQ multiplex PCR, lists solely in-frame clones and lacks some. Found here are around 84,000 clones, roughly 97% of them singletons; the top ten hold more than 0.15%. This sequence was found in a human donor in good health. The rearrangement joins TRBV5-1 to TRBJ2-7; perhaps TRBD2 as D (6 bases). Sample: T cells isolated from PBMCs. The CDR3 region is CASSLDGSPSRDEQYF. CDR3 sequence (DNA): TGCGCCAGCAGCTTGGACGGGAGTCCCTCTAGGGACGAGCAGTACTTC.